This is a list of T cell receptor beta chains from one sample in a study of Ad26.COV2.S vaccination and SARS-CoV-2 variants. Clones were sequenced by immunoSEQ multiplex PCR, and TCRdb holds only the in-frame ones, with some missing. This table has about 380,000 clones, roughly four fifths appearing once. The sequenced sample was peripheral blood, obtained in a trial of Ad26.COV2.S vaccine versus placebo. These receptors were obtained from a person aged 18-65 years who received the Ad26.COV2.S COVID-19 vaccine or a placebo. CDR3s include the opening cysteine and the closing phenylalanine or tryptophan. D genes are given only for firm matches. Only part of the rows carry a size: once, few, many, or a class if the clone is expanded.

CDR3 protein: CASSIAASGTGELFF
CDR3 DNA: TGTGCCAGTAGTATTGCGGCTAGCGGCACCGGGGAGCTGTTTTTT
V gene: TRBV19
clone size: .
CDR3 length: 15
D gene: TRBD2
J gene: TRBJ2-2

CDR3 protein: CASHRDRSYEQYF
CDR3 DNA: TGTGCCAGTCACCGGGACAGGTCCTACGAGCAGTACTTC
V gene: TRBV2
clone size: .
CDR3 length: 13
D gene: TRBD1
J gene: TRBJ2-7

CDR3 protein: CASSSEYTEAFF
CDR3 DNA: TGTGCCAGCAGTTCAGAGTACACTGAAGCTTTCTTT
V gene: TRBV12-3/TRBV12-4
clone size: .
CDR3 length: 12
D gene: .
J gene: TRBJ1-1

CDR3 protein: CASSPLGRQSNNEQFF
CDR3 DNA: TGTGCCAGCAGCCCCCTAGGGCGACAGAGCAACAATGAGCAGTTCTTC
V gene: TRBV5-6
clone size: .
CDR3 length: 16
D gene: .
J gene: TRBJ2-1

CDR3 protein: CASSKDVVRTMNTEAFF
CDR3 DNA: TGTGCCAGCAGTAAAGACGTTGTGCGAACTATGAACACTGAAGCTTTCTTT
V gene: TRBV12-1
clone size: .
CDR3 length: 17
D gene: .
J gene: TRBJ1-1

CDR3 protein: CASSLAQREETQYF
CDR3 DNA: TGCGCCAGCAGCTTGGCCCAGCGGGAGGAGACCCAGTACTTC
V gene: TRBV5-1
clone size: .
CDR3 length: 14
D gene: TRBD2
J gene: TRBJ2-5

CDR3 protein: CASSPRLAGGPYEQYF
CDR3 DNA: TGTGCCAGCAGCCCCAGACTAGCGGGGGGGCCATACGAGCAGTACTTC
V gene: TRBV7-9
clone size: once
CDR3 length: 16
D gene: TRBD2
J gene: TRBJ2-7

CDR3 protein: CASSPRGENTEAFF
CDR3 DNA: TGTGCCAGCTCACCACGTGGGGAGAACACTGAAGCTTTCTTT
V gene: TRBV18
clone size: .
CDR3 length: 14
D gene: .
J gene: TRBJ1-1

CDR3 protein: CASSSGLAGGRTEQFF
CDR3 DNA: TGCGCCAGCAGCTCAGGACTAGCGGGCGGAAGGACTGAGCAGTTCTTC
V gene: TRBV5-1
clone size: .
CDR3 length: 16
D gene: TRBD2
J gene: TRBJ2-1

CDR3 protein: CASSSPGGNTIYF
CDR3 DNA: TGTGCCAGCAGCTCCCCTGGGGGAAACACCATATATTTT
V gene: TRBV7-3
clone size: few
CDR3 length: 13
D gene: .
J gene: TRBJ1-3

CDR3 protein: CASSLDGDHEQYF
CDR3 DNA: TGTGCCAGCAGCTTAGACGGGGACCACGAGCAGTACTTC
V gene: TRBV11-3
clone size: .
CDR3 length: 13
D gene: .
J gene: TRBJ2-7

CDR3 protein: CASSDHQREQFF
CDR3 DNA: TGTGCCAGCAGTGACCATCAAAGGGAGCAGTTCTTC
V gene: TRBV2
clone size: .
CDR3 length: 12
D gene: .
J gene: TRBJ2-1

CDR3 protein: CASRRLSSNQPQHF
CDR3 DNA: TGTGCCAGCAGGCGGCTTTCTAGCAATCAGCCCCAGCATTTT
V gene: TRBV6-5
clone size: .
CDR3 length: 14
D gene: .
J gene: TRBJ1-5

CDR3 protein: CASSPRGGPYNEQFF
CDR3 DNA: TGTGCCAGCTCACCACGGGGGGGCCCCTACAATGAGCAGTTCTTC
V gene: TRBV18
clone size: .
CDR3 length: 15
D gene: .
J gene: TRBJ2-1

CDR3 protein: CASSPEFYEQYF
CDR3 DNA: TGTGCCAGCAGCCCGGAATTCTACGAGCAGTACTTC
V gene: TRBV5-5
clone size: .
CDR3 length: 12
D gene: .
J gene: TRBJ2-7

CDR3 protein: CASRTTGGNQPQHF
CDR3 DNA: TGTGCCAGCAGAACCACAGGGGGCAATCAGCCCCAGCATTTT
V gene: TRBV6-5
clone size: .
CDR3 length: 14
D gene: TRBD1
J gene: TRBJ1-5

CDR3 protein: CAGSQRPDPEQFF
CDR3 DNA: TGCGCCGGCAGCCAACGCCCAGACCCTGAGCAGTTCTTC
V gene: TRBV4-1
clone size: .
CDR3 length: 13
D gene: .
J gene: TRBJ2-1

CDR3 protein: CASSLEGSYGYTF
CDR3 DNA: TGCGCCAGCAGCTTGGAGGGTTCCTATGGCTACACCTTC
V gene: TRBV5-1
clone size: .
CDR3 length: 13
D gene: .
J gene: TRBJ1-2

CDR3 protein: CASSPQILSTDTQYF
CDR3 DNA: TGTGCCAGCAGCCCGCAGATCCTTAGCACAGATACGCAGTATTTT
V gene: TRBV7-6
clone size: .
CDR3 length: 15
D gene: .
J gene: TRBJ2-3

CDR3 protein: CARDRGWDTEAFF
CDR3 DNA: TGTGCCCGAGACAGGGGTTGGGACACTGAAGCTTTCTTT
V gene: TRBV30
clone size: .
CDR3 length: 13
D gene: TRBD1
J gene: TRBJ1-1

CDR3 protein: CASTKHAGPAYEQYF
CDR3 DNA: TGTGCCAGCACCAAACATGCGGGGCCCGCCTACGAGCAGTACTTC
V gene: TRBV11-2
clone size: few
CDR3 length: 15
D gene: .
J gene: TRBJ2-7

CDR3 protein: CASSEGASHYYEQYF
CDR3 DNA: TGTGCCAGCAGTGAAGGGGCCAGCCATTACTACGAGCAGTACTTC
V gene: TRBV6-1
clone size: few
CDR3 length: 15
D gene: .
J gene: TRBJ2-7

CDR3 protein: CASSPQGDTQYF
CDR3 DNA: TGTGCCAGCAGTCCCCAGGGAGATACGCAGTATTTT
V gene: TRBV12-3/TRBV12-4
clone size: .
CDR3 length: 12
D gene: .
J gene: TRBJ2-3

CDR3 protein: CSASDRGGPLHF
CDR3 DNA: TGCAGTGCTAGTGACAGGGGTGGACCCCTCCACTTT
V gene: TRBV20-1
clone size: .
CDR3 length: 12
D gene: TRBD1
J gene: TRBJ1-6

CDR3 protein: CASSLRLAANTEAFF
CDR3 DNA: TGTGCCAGCAGCCTACGGTTGGCAGCTAACACTGAAGCTTTCTTT
V gene: TRBV4-2
clone size: .
CDR3 length: 15
D gene: .
J gene: TRBJ1-1

CDR3 protein: CASSLGTLPNTIYF
CDR3 DNA: TGTGCCAGCAGCCTAGGGACACTTCCAAACACCATATATTTT
V gene: TRBV3-1/TRBV3-2
clone size: .
CDR3 length: 14
D gene: .
J gene: TRBJ1-3

CDR3 protein: CASSSLPLLRDRGDYGYTF
CDR3 DNA: TGTGCCAGCAGTTCCCTACCCCTTCTCCGGGACAGGGGTGACTATGGCTACACCTTC
V gene: TRBV6-2/TRBV6-3
clone size: .
CDR3 length: 19
D gene: TRBD1
J gene: TRBJ1-2

CDR3 protein: CSVAANPNTEAFF
CDR3 DNA: TGCAGCGTCGCGGCCAATCCGAACACTGAAGCTTTCTTT
V gene: TRBV29-1
clone size: once
CDR3 length: 13
D gene: .
J gene: TRBJ1-1

CDR3 protein: CASSERGAFATNEKLFF
CDR3 DNA: TGTGCCAGCTCCGAACGGGGGGCCTTTGCAACTAATGAAAAACTGTTTTTT
V gene: TRBV18
clone size: .
CDR3 length: 17
D gene: .
J gene: TRBJ1-4

CDR3 protein: CASSSNLVAGELFF
CDR3 DNA: TGTGCCAGCAGTTCCAATTTGGTGGCCGGGGAGCTGTTTTTT
V gene: TRBV27
clone size: .
CDR3 length: 14
D gene: .
J gene: TRBJ2-2

CDR3 protein: CASSVARNTDTQYF
CDR3 DNA: TGTGCCAGCAGCGTGGCCAGAAACACAGATACGCAGTATTTT
V gene: TRBV5-4
clone size: .
CDR3 length: 14
D gene: .
J gene: TRBJ2-3

CDR3 protein: CSVAGQGPFREQYF
CDR3 DNA: TGCAGCGTTGCCGGGCAGGGACCCTTCCGCGAGCAGTACTTC
V gene: TRBV29-1
clone size: many
CDR3 length: 14
D gene: .
J gene: TRBJ2-7

CDR3 protein: CASSLAGSSYEQYF
CDR3 DNA: TGTGCCAGCAGTTTAGCAGGGTCCTCCTACGAGCAGTACTTC
V gene: TRBV27
clone size: .
CDR3 length: 14
D gene: .
J gene: TRBJ2-7

CDR3 protein: CASSQAFMNTEAFF
CDR3 DNA: TGCGCCAGCAGCCAAGCTTTCATGAACACTGAAGCTTTCTTT
V gene: TRBV4-3
clone size: .
CDR3 length: 14
D gene: .
J gene: TRBJ1-1

CDR3 protein: CASSLSGTGGLDSPLHF
CDR3 DNA: TGTGCCAGCTCACTCTCCGGGACAGGGGGCCTGGATTCACCCCTCCACTTT
V gene: TRBV18
clone size: .
CDR3 length: 17
D gene: TRBD1
J gene: TRBJ1-6

CDR3 protein: CASSFFRVGEKLFF
CDR3 DNA: TGTGCCAGCAGTTTTTTCAGGGTGGGCGAAAAACTGTTTTTT
V gene: TRBV28
clone size: .
CDR3 length: 14
D gene: .
J gene: TRBJ1-4

CDR3 protein: CASSQNRDEQFF
CDR3 DNA: TGTGCCAGCAGCCAGAACCGGGATGAGCAGTTCTTC
V gene: TRBV3-1/TRBV3-2
clone size: .
CDR3 length: 12
D gene: .
J gene: TRBJ2-1

CDR3 protein: CASSVTGFDEQFF
CDR3 DNA: TGTGCCAGCAGCGTAACGGGTTTTGATGAGCAGTTCTTC
V gene: TRBV9
clone size: few
CDR3 length: 13
D gene: .
J gene: TRBJ2-1

CDR3 protein: CASSLDWVADTQYF
CDR3 DNA: TGTGCCAGCAGCTTAGACTGGGTGGCAGATACGCAGTATTTT
V gene: TRBV7-2
clone size: .
CDR3 length: 14
D gene: .
J gene: TRBJ2-3

CDR3 protein: CAWTADWKGEAFF
CDR3 DNA: TGTGCCTGGACCGCGGACTGGAAGGGAGAAGCTTTCTTT
V gene: TRBV30
clone size: .
CDR3 length: 13
D gene: .
J gene: TRBJ1-1

CDR3 protein: CASSPEQGDTQYF
CDR3 DNA: TGTGCCAGCTCACCAGAACAGGGAGATACGCAGTATTTT
V gene: TRBV18
clone size: .
CDR3 length: 13
D gene: .
J gene: TRBJ2-3

CDR3 protein: CASSLEGDTQYF
CDR3 DNA: TGTGCCAGCAGCTTAGAAGGAGATACGCAGTATTTT
V gene: TRBV7-2
clone size: .
CDR3 length: 12
D gene: .
J gene: TRBJ2-3

CDR3 protein: CASSRNIAEDEKLFF
CDR3 DNA: TGCGCCAGCAGCCGAAACATAGCGGAGGATGAAAAACTGTTTTTT
V gene: TRBV4-1
clone size: .
CDR3 length: 15
D gene: .
J gene: TRBJ1-4

CDR3 protein: CAWTREPFYGYTF
CDR3 DNA: TGTGCCTGGACGAGGGAGCCCTTCTATGGCTACACCTTC
V gene: TRBV2
clone size: .
CDR3 length: 13
D gene: .
J gene: TRBJ1-2

CDR3 protein: CASSFLGWQTNTGELFF
CDR3 DNA: TGTGCCAGCAGCTTCTTGGGGTGGCAGACGAACACCGGGGAGCTGTTTTTT
V gene: TRBV13
clone size: .
CDR3 length: 17
D gene: .
J gene: TRBJ2-2